This entry is about one T cell receptor (beta chain). Its matching antigen is unknown. The sample belongs to a study of cytomegalovirus exposure and HLA in healthy donors. Study as a whole: The study placed about 86% of its 398 genotyped donors in the Caucasian-associated ancestry cluster.

Amplification used 60 Vbeta primers and 13 Jbeta primers. Sequencing was performed with immunoSEQ multiplex PCR; in TCRdb, only in-frame clones are kept and a portion is missing. The sample includes about 130,000 clones, roughly 80% of them seen just once. Broader study findings: The authors confirmed in vitro that a few CMV-associated chains were specific for CMV antigens. By HLA locus, TCR association rates varied in a later analysis, with DRB1 showing the most and HLA-C the fewest.

The sequenced sample was PBMCs. This TCR derives from a woman aged 35 to 49 in good health and CMV-seronegative.

The CDR3 region has the DNA TGCGCCAGCAGTTCTACTCGGGGGGGGTCCTACAATGAGCAGTTCTTC. This encodes CASSSTRGGSYNEQFF. The rearrangement uses TRBV5-1 and TRBJ2-1; 8 bases agree with TRBD2. The germline V gene has CDR1 SGHRS and CDR2 YFSETQ. The V segment lost 5 bases and the J segment 1 base; nucleotides outside the gene matches: 8. The CDR3 has 16 residues.